Given below is one TCR beta chain in context. This sample was taken from a study of blood T cell repertoires in COVID-19. Looked up from germline, CDR1 is LGHNA and CDR2 is YSLEER. The CDR3 runs 14 residues. The V end lost 8 bases, the J end lost 7 bases, and 20 bases lay between the germline ends. The data were produced by immunoSEQ multiplex PCR, yet TCRdb's version contains in-frame clones alone and is incomplete. This repertoire shows over 100,000 clones, about 85% found once; its top ten account for around 5.3%. V usage is TRBV4-3 and J usage is TRBJ1-2; D remains unclear. This receptor was identified in a woman between 45 and 60 years old with COVID-19, enrolled during active disease. Material for sequencing was peripheral blood. CDR3 sequence (DNA): TGCGCCAGCTCGATGAGAGGGAGTGATTCTGGCTACACCTTC. Its translation: CASSMRGSDSGYTF.